Given below is one T cell receptor beta chain in context. The target antigen is unknown. This sample was taken from a study of cytomegalovirus exposure and HLA in healthy donors. At the level of the study: Earlier findings included more than 95 million unique TCR beta sequences obtained from 150 million to 200 million T cells. Study-wide findings and caveats: Among immune exposure information, only CMV serostatus was available. What was likely a sequencing artifact was a cluster of highly shared sequence variants.

The CDR3 runs to 15 residues. J gave up 0 bases and V 4 bases, and 5 bases lay outside the gene matches. Germline V gene sequence: CDR1 SGDLS, CDR2 YYNGEE. Primers for the PCR totalled 60 Vbeta and 13 Jbeta. Assay: immunoSEQ multiplex PCR; the TCRdb copy retains only in-frame clones and omits some. Of 200,000 or so clones listed, 80% to 85% are singletons. Sequencing input: PBMCs. The sequence came from a man aged 40-50 years in good health and CMV-seropositive. V is TRBV9 and J is TRBJ1-1; 8 bases agree with TRBD1. CDR3 bases: TGTGCCAGCAGCCCCTGGACAGGGATGAACACTGAAGCTTTCTTT. Its protein is CASSPWTGMNTEAFF.